This T cell receptor (beta chain) was identified during a study of STAT5B mutations in CD4+ large granular lymphocyte leukemia. General observations from the study: Top patient clones used TRBV06 genes more often: 8/27 versus 2/35 in controls.

A remark on this clone: The antigen is unknown.

Germline V gene data show CDR1 as MNHNY and CDR2 as SVGAGI (reference sequence). V shed 0 bases and J shed 3 bases, with 5 bases lying between them. The CDR3 is 13 residues long. This was a survey-level run. Measured with immunoSEQ multiplex PCR; TCRdb has only the in-frame clones, and not every one. The sample has 15,000 to 20,000 clones; about 88% are singletons. This chain joins TRBV6-6 and TRBJ1-2; D is uncertain. The sequenced sample was CD4+ T cells from blood buffy coats. This TCR was recovered from a human donor in good health. CDR3 amino acids: CASSYSGDYGYTF. DNA for the CDR3: TGTGCCAGCAGTTACTCTGGGGACTATGGCTACACCTTC.